The clone carrying this T cell receptor beta chain was picked up a small number of times. What it binds is not known. The length of the CDR3 is 14 residues. Trimming removed 2 bases at V and 0 bases at J, with 8 bases between. Per the germline V gene, CDR1 is SGHAT and CDR2 is FQNNGV. This sample was taken from a study of T cell repertoires in cytomegalovirus infection. Study information: An indication of both CMV infection and matching HLA type came from public TCR beta signatures. The study's findings and limits: Carriers of CMV plus the relevant HLA were identified by cumulative public TCR beta family frequency. There were HLA-C-restricted CMV-specific TCR beta clonotypes dominating the ex vivo response.

MiXCR, applied by TCRdb to the reads, yields one record per CDR3 protein. The data hold approximately 200,000 distinct CDR3 sequences, with 25% to 30% observed a single time. The rearrangement links TRBV11-2 to TRBJ2-7; no clear D. Sequencing was carried out using PBMCs. The source is a human donor in good health (CMV status not recorded). Some clones in this sample may be carry-over from other donors' samples. CDR3 protein: CASSLKVSSYEQYF. The CDR3 DNA reads as TGTGCCAGCAGCTTAAAGGTCAGCTCCTACGAGCAGTACTTC.